Listed below are T cell receptor beta chains from one sample, sequenced in a study of shared clonotypes between healthy human individuals. Generated by immunoSEQ multiplex PCR, the TCRdb table keeps only in-frame clones and is missing some. This table has about 2 million clones, approximately 94% appearing once. Sequenced sample: naive CD8+ T cells sorted from blood. Receptor source: a man between 18 and 35 years old in good health. Each CDR3 is given with its conserved first and last residue. D genes are given only for firm matches. The size of a clone is reported for some rows only, either as once, few or many, or as a class for expanded clones.

TRBV4-1	TRBJ1-2	NA	NA	CASSQEPPEGVGGYTF	TGCGCCAGCAGCCAAGAGCCCCCCGAAGGGGTAGGTGGCTACACCTTC
TRBV6-5	TRBJ2-1	NA	TRBD2	CAREGAFGGAREQFF	TGTGCCAGGGAAGGTGCCTTCGGGGGGGCCAGGGAGCAGTTCTTC
TRBV9	TRBJ2-3	NA	TRBD2	CASSPLRDYDTSTDTQYF	TGTGCCAGCAGCCCCCTCCGGGACTATGACACTAGCACAGATACGCAGTATTTT
TRBV7-9	TRBJ1-2	NA	TRBD1	CASSQDRTGYTF	TGTGCCAGCAGCCAGGACAGGACTGGCTACACCTTC
TRBV10-3	TRBJ2-1	NA	NA	CAISPDGLNEQFF	TGTGCCATCAGCCCGGACGGACTCAATGAGCAGTTCTTC
TRBV28	TRBJ1-1	NA	NA	CASSFWGRANTEAFF	TGTGCCAGCAGTTTCTGGGGCAGAGCGAACACTGAAGCTTTCTTT
TRBV7-9	TRBJ1-2	NA	NA	CATHTGIIVTF	TGTGCCACCCATACAGGGATTATCGTCACCTTC
TRBV11-3	TRBJ2-5	NA	TRBD2	CASSPDGRATQYF	TGTGCCAGCAGCCCGGACGGGAGGGCGACCCAGTACTTC
TRBV27	TRBJ2-3	NA	NA	CASSLSTVVGTSTDTQYF	TGTGCCAGCAGTTTATCGACGGTCGTAGGCACTAGCACAGATACGCAGTATTTT
TRBV5-4	TRBJ2-3	NA	NA	CASSKTLGGSTDTQYF	TGTGCCAGCAGCAAAACCCTTGGCGGGAGCACAGATACGCAGTATTTT
TRBV19	TRBJ2-7	NA	NA	CASSITSAYEQYF	TGTGCCAGTAGTATAACCAGCGCCTACGAGCAGTACTTC
TRBV27	TRBJ2-7	NA	TRBD1	CASSSTFPGQGEQYF	TGTGCCAGCAGTTCTACTTTCCCGGGACAGGGGGAGCAGTACTTC
TRBV5-1	TRBJ2-1	few	NA	CASSLDYYNEQFF	TGCGCCAGCAGCTTGGACTACTACAATGAGCAGTTCTTC
TRBV28	TRBJ2-7	NA	NA	CASSLYGGSSYEQYF	TGTGCCAGCAGTTTATATGGGGGTAGCTCCTACGAGCAGTACTTC
TRBV11-2	TRBJ2-7	NA	TRBD1	CASSLGQGDVYEQYF	TGTGCCAGCAGCCTAGGACAGGGGGATGTCTACGAGCAGTACTTC
TRBV6-6	TRBJ2-5	NA	NA	CASSWGKRLQETQYF	TGTGCCAGCAGCTGGGGGAAACGCTTGCAAGAGACCCAGTACTTC
TRBV7-9	TRBJ2-3	NA	TRBD2	CASSGLAGLPDTQYF	TGTGCCAGCAGCGGACTAGCGGGACTGCCAGATACGCAGTATTTT
TRBV6-6	TRBJ2-7	NA	NA	CASSQDRQSEQYF	TGTGCCAGCAGCCAAGACAGGCAGTCCGAGCAGTACTTC
TRBV5-1	TRBJ2-7	NA	TRBD2	CASSFVSGGGYEQYF	TGCGCCAGCAGCTTCGTGTCTGGCGGGGGTTACGAGCAGTACTTC
TRBV9	TRBJ2-1	NA	NA	CASSVEGSGVDEQFF	TGTGCCAGCAGCGTAGAGGGCAGCGGTGTTGATGAGCAGTTCTTC
TRBV7-6	TRBJ2-5	NA	NA	CASSLDSHPQETQYF	TGTGCCAGCAGTCTTGACAGTCACCCACAAGAGACCCAGTACTTC
TRBV5-8	TRBJ2-7	NA	NA	CASSLGGFEQYF	TGTGCCAGCAGCTTGGGGGGATTCGAGCAGTACTTC
TRBV28	TRBJ1-1	NA	NA	CASSFLTEAFF	TGTGCCAGCAGTTTTTTGACGGAAGCTTTCTTT
TRBV19	TRBJ1-5	NA	NA	CASSIVSLQPQHF	TGTGCCAGTAGTATAGTCTCTTTGCAGCCCCAGCATTTT
TRBV13	TRBJ1-2	NA	NA	CASSQDGNYGYTF	TGTGCCAGCAGCCAAGACGGAAACTATGGCTACACCTTC
TRBV29-1	TRBJ2-7	NA	NA	CSVEGTSQYEQYF	TGCAGCGTTGAAGGGACGTCACAATACGAGCAGTACTTC
TRBV20-1	TRBJ2-6	once	NA	CSARDPPNLTF	TGCAGTGCTAGAGATCCTCCGAACCTGACTTTC
TRBV9	TRBJ2-1	NA	TRBD1	CASQTGWGSNEQFF	TGTGCCAGCCAGACAGGGTGGGGTAGTAATGAGCAGTTCTTC
TRBV7-9	TRBJ1-1	NA	NA	CASSLLGDTEAFF	TGTGCCAGCAGCTTACTCGGGGACACTGAAGCTTTCTTT
TRBV30	TRBJ2-7	NA	TRBD1	CAWNGGTGVVGEQYF	TGTGCCTGGAATGGCGGGACAGGGGTTGTTGGGGAGCAGTACTTC
TRBV9	TRBJ2-1	NA	TRBD1	CASSAGTGFEQFF	TGTGCCAGCAGCGCGGGGACAGGGTTTGAGCAGTTCTTC
TRBV6-6	TRBJ2-7	NA	TRBD1	CASSPRQGVRNEQYF	TGTGCCAGCAGCCCCCGACAGGGGGTTCGGAACGAGCAGTACTTC
TRBV15	TRBJ2-7	NA	NA	CATSREARGEQYF	TGTGCCACCAGCAGAGAGGCCCGGGGGGAGCAGTACTTC
TRBV28	TRBJ2-7	NA	NA	CASLGSLAGAEEQYF	TGTGCCAGCTTAGGTTCACTGGCTGGGGCTGAGGAGCAGTACTTC
TRBV4-2	TRBJ2-7	once	NA	CASGTLGSEEGEQYF	TGTGCCAGCGGAACACTTGGGTCAGAGGAGGGCGAGCAGTACTTC